Sequencing of this T cell receptor beta chain was carried out in a study of blood T cell repertoires in COVID-19. Overall study: Researchers got acute and convalescent COVID-19 samples from the United States, Italy and Spain. T cells, B-cell-depleted T cells, or PBMCs supplied cDNA or gDNA.

The germline V gene has CDR1 SGHVS and CDR2 FNYEAQ. The CDR3 has 14 residues. V lost 4 bases, J lost 5 bases, and 7 bases stayed unmatched. Authors' data handling: Estimated nucleated cell counts came from reference gene primer amplification. Method: immunoSEQ multiplex PCR; TCRdb's copy keeps in-frame clones and lacks some. For V, J and clone size, that table is used; D and trimming come from the DNA. Of 200,000 to 300,000 clones in the sample, about 80% are singletons; the top ten hold 2.5% to 4%. The sequence came from a woman older than 75 with acute or convalescent COVID-19. The sequenced sample was peripheral blood. V is TRBV7-6 and J is TRBJ2-5; 7 positions match TRBD2. CDR3 bases: TGTGCCAGCAGCTCGCAGGACGGGGGGGAGACCCAGTACTTC. Encoded protein: CASSSQDGGETQYF.